A single sample is the source of the 3 T cell receptor beta chains below, sequenced in a study of graft-versus-host responses after intestinal transplantation. This table comes from immunoSEQ multiplex PCR, and its TCRdb copy is limited to in-frame clones, with some not included. The sample shows about 15,000 clones, approximately 59% of them seen only once. Processing of graft tissue released intraepithelial and lamina propria lymphocytes. Sequences were derived from ileum tissue, sampled 524 days after transplant. Receptors were obtained from a human patient who received an intestinal transplant, so some T cells may come from the graft donor.

This clone was observed once. The chain employs TRBV2 and TRBJ2-2; 9 bases agree with TRBD1. The CDR3 has 15 amino acids. V gave up 5 bases and J gave up 4 bases; unmatched junction bases: 5. In germline, CDR1 is SNHLY, CDR2 FYNNEI. CDR3 bases: TGTGCCAGCAGTTACAGGGGGCAGGCCACCGGGGAGCTGTTTTTT. Encoded protein: CASSYRGQATGELFF.

In its sample, this clone was seen a few times. The chain carries TRBV19 and TRBJ2-5, with TRBD2 as a possible D gene (5 bases). Germline V gives CDR1 LNHDA, CDR2 SQIVND (reference sequence). The CDR3 spans 15 residues. V was clipped by 3 bases and J by 4 bases, with 15 bases between them. In DNA form, the CDR3 reads TGTGCCAGTAGTATTGGCTCCGGGGTGGCAGAGACCCAGTACTTC. It translates to CASSIGSGVAETQYF.

The J gene is TRBJ1-1, the V gene TRBV11-2; D is possibly TRBD1 (6 bases). CDR1 SGHAT and CDR2 FQNNGV come from the germline V gene. Trimming stripped 0 bases from V and 3 bases from J, with 11 bases between. The CDR3 is 15 amino acids. DNA for the CDR3: TGTGCCAGCAGCTTAGATGGGGGCGCGTACACTGAAGCTTTCTTT. It specifies CASSLDGGAYTEAFF.